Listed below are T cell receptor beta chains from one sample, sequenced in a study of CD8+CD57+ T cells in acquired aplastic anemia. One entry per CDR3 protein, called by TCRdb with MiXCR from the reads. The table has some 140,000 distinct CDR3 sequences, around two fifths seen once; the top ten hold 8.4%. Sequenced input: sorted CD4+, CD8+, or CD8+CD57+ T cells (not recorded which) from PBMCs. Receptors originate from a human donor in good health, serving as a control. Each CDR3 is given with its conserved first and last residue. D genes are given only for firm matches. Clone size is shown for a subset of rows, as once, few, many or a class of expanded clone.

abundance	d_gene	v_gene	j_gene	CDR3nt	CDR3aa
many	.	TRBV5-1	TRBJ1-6	TGCGCCAGCAGCTTGGAGGGAAGCTCCTATAATTCACCCCTCCACTTT	CASSLEGSSYNSPLHF
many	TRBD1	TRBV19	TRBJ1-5	TGTGCCAGTAGTATCGTGAGTTGGGACAGGATTAATAGCAATCAGCCCCAGCATTTT	CASSIVSWDRINSNQPQHF
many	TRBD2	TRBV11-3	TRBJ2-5	TGTGCCAGCAGATCGGGAGGGCCCCGCGGAATCCAGTACTTC	CASRSGGPRGIQYF
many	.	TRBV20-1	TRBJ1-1	TGCAGTGCGACGGGACACCCGAACACTGAAGCTTTCTTT	CSATGHPNTEAFF
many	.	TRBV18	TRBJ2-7	TGTGCCAGCTCACCAGACAGGAGCTCCTACGAGCAGTACTTC	CASSPDRSSYEQYF
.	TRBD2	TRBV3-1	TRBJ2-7	TGTGCCAGCAGCGGCGGACTAGCGAGCTCCTACGAGCAGTACTTC	CASSGGLASSYEQYF
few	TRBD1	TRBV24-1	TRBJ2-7	TGTGCCACCAGTGATTCGAGCAAGTCAGGGGGACCTCGGAAGTACTTC	CATSDSSKSGGPRKYF
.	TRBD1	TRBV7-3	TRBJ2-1	TGTGCCAGCGGGTTCACGTGGCCCGGGACAGTGTACAATGAGCAGTTCTTC	CASGFTWPGTVYNEQFF
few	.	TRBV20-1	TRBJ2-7	TGCAGTGCTAGAGTTGGGGCCTTTAGCTCCTACGAGCAGTACTTC	CSARVGAFSSYEQYF
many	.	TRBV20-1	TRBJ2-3	TGCAGTGCTCCCGAAATCAGCACAGATACGCAGTATTTT	CSAPEISTDTQYF
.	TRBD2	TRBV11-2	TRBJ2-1	TGTGCCAGCAGCCTATATAGCGGGGGGAACAATGAGCAGTTCTTC	CASSLYSGGNNEQFF
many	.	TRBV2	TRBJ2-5	TGTGCCAGCAGATGGACAGATGAGACCCAGTACTTC	CASRWTDETQYF
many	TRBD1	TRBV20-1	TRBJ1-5	TGCAGTGCTCCGGGACAGGGGGGAAATCAGCCCCAGCATTTT	CSAPGQGGNQPQHF
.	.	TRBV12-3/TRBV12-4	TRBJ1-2	TGTGCCAGCAGTTTAAACGGAAACTATGGCTACACCTTC	CASSLNGNYGYTF
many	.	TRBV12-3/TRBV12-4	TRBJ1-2	TGTGCCAGCGGGGTTTATCGGACAGTGTCGTATGGCTACACCTTC	CASGVYRTVSYGYTF
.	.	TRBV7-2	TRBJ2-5	TGTGCCAGCAGCTTACGGGCAGACCAAGAGACCCAGTACTTC	CASSLRADQETQYF
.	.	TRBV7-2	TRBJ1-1	TGTGCCAGCAGTCCAACAGACAACACTGAAGCTTTCTTT	CASSPTDNTEAFF
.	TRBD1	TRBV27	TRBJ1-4	TGTGCCAGCAGGGAGGACAGGTTTAATGAAAAACTGTTTTTT	CASREDRFNEKLFF
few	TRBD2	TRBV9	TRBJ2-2	TGTGCCAGCAGCGTAGGGGCGAGCGGGGGGGCCGGGGAGCTGTTTTTT	CASSVGASGGAGELFF
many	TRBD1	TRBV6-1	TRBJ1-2	TGTGCCAGCAGTGCGAGACAGGGGCGGCAAGGCTACACCTTC	CASSARQGRQGYTF
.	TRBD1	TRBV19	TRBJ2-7	TGTGCCAGTAGCTATGGACAGGGTTACGAGCAGTACTTC	CASSYGQGYEQYF
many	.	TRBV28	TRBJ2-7	TGTGCCAGCAGTTCAGCAGCGACCAGCTCCTACGAGCAGTACTTC	CASSSAATSSYEQYF
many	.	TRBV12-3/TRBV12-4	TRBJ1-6	TGTGCCAGCAGTAGAGCCCGCGGTAATTCACCCCTCCACTTT	CASSRARGNSPLHF
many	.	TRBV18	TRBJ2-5	TGTGCCAGCTCACCAGCGCCAAGGGCGGAGACCCAGTACTTC	CASSPAPRAETQYF
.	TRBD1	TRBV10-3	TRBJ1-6	TGTGCCATCAGTGAGTCGACTTACCGGACAGGGGGGTCTTCACCCCTCCACTTT	CAISESTYRTGGSSPLHF
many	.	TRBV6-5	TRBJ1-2	TGTGCCAGCAGCGACAGGATTGCGCTGGGTGGCTACACCTTC	CASSDRIALGGYTF
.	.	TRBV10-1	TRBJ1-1	TGCGCCAGCAGTGAGTCGGGGGCGAAAGCTTTCTTT	CASSESGAKAFF
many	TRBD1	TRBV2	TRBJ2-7	TGTGCCAGCAGCGACAGGGGCTGGAACGAGCAGTACTTC	CASSDRGWNEQYF
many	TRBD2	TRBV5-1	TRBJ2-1	TGCGCCAGAGAGCGGGGGCTGAGCTCCTACAATGAGCAGTTCTTC	CARERGLSSYNEQFF
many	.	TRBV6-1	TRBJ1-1	TGTGCCAGCAGGGCAGGGCCTGAAGCTTTCTTT	CASRAGPEAFF
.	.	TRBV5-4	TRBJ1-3	TGTGCCAGCAGCTTGGAACTTGACAGTTCCTCTGGAAACACCATATATTTT	CASSLELDSSSGNTIYF
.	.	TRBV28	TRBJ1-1	TGTGCCAGCAGTTTTAGTGTGAACACTGAAGCTTTCTTT	CASSFSVNTEAFF
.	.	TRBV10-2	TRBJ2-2	TGCGCCAGCAGTGAGCGGGTAGCGGCGAACACCGGGGAGCTGTTTTTT	CASSERVAANTGELFF